These T cell receptor beta chains were read from a single sample in a study of CXCR3-negative and CXCR3-positive naive CD8 T cells. TCRdb derives one entry per CDR3 protein from the 5' RACE reads, leaving out DNA. The sample features roughly 80,000 distinct CDR3 sequences, with about 0.62% in its top ten. Sequences were obtained from naive CXCR3+ CD8+ T cells from blood. The receptors here all came from a human donor in good health. Some clones in this sample may be carry-over from other donors' samples. Each CDR3 is given with its conserved first and last residue.

j_call v_call cdr3_aa
TRBJ2-1 TRBV6-2/TRBV6-3 CASSYRSGSYNEQFF
TRBJ1-6 TRBV30 CAWSVGNSPLHF
TRBJ1-5 TRBV12-3/TRBV12-4 CASSSDNQPQHF
TRBJ1-1 TRBV27 CASSLSGHTEAFF
TRBJ2-7 TRBV29-1 CSVDSGEDYEQYF
TRBJ2-3 TRBV27 CATGRGADTQYF
TRBJ2-7 TRBV29-1 CSVDKTGDTYEQYF
TRBJ2-7 TRBV27 CASSLGLAGYEQYF
TRBJ2-7 TRBV28 CASRSPGQVYEQYF
TRBJ2-3 TRBV21-1 CASSKETSGKGTDTQYF
TRBJ2-3 TRBV9 CASSGQSDTQYF
TRBJ1-5 TRBV18 CASSPRQGPDQPQHF
TRBJ2-3 TRBV5-1 CASSPGSGAGGPETDTQYF
TRBJ1-4 TRBV28 CAGCKEETNEKLFF
TRBJ2-2 TRBV28 CASSLGRTGELFF
TRBJ1-3 TRBV30 CAWSISSGNTIYF
TRBJ2-7 TRBV9 CASSPHTGNEQYF
TRBJ2-7 TRBV12-5 CASALAGSYEQYF
TRBJ2-7 TRBV20-1 CSARSLANTYEQYF
TRBJ2-1 TRBV1 CTSSRGDPPSSYNEQFF
TRBJ2-7 TRBV29-1 CRVASGLSSYEQYF
TRBJ2-1 TRBV28 CASSFGRGASGYNEQFF
TRBJ2-1 TRBV27 CASRNSGTNNEQFF
TRBJ1-2 TRBV12-5 CASGLFGGYGYTF
TRBJ1-1 TRBV20-1 CSVVGYMNTEAFF
TRBJ2-1 TRBV4-1 CASSLTGTSGYNEQFF
TRBJ2-7 TRBV5-5 CASSWGTLDYEQYF
TRBJ2-3 TRBV5-1 CASSLDGAEGVDTQYF
TRBJ2-1 TRBV9 CASSPLRVDLDEQFF
TRBJ2-1 TRBV15 CATSEGRGDYNEQFF
TRBJ2-7 TRBV12-3/TRBV12-4 CASSPPGQGSEQYF
TRBJ1-6 TRBV20-1 CSARSVQGLSYNSPLHF
TRBJ1-2 TRBV6-2/TRBV6-3 CASNPTGDYGYTF
TRBJ2-7 TRBV6-2/TRBV6-3 CASSYNPGAYYEQYF
TRBJ1-2 TRBV4-1 CASSQDKGRGLGGGYTF
TRBJ2-3 TRBV5-1 CASSSKRSTDTQYF
TRBJ2-7 TRBV7-6 CASSHGTTYEQYF
TRBJ2-7 TRBV7-9 CASSPTPGTSIYEQYF
TRBJ1-2 TRBV11-2 CASSMEGRYGYTF
TRBJ2-7 TRBV28 CASSFVVGEIRTGYEQYF
TRBJ2-2 TRBV28 CASSFQQLTGELFF
TRBJ2-5 TRBV4-3 CASSQEGARKETQYF
TRBJ1-1 TRBV7-9 CASSQRGPWAFF
TRBJ2-1 TRBV9 CASSGEASKADNEQFF
TRBJ2-7 TRBV7-6 CASSLGDLSYEQYF
TRBJ1-5 TRBV4-1 CASSFLQGKNQPQHF
TRBJ2-1 TRBV19 CASRAGAFYNEQFF
TRBJ2-1 TRBV19 CASSIGRNEQFF
TRBJ1-1 TRBV5-1 CASSPTRGPGTEAFF